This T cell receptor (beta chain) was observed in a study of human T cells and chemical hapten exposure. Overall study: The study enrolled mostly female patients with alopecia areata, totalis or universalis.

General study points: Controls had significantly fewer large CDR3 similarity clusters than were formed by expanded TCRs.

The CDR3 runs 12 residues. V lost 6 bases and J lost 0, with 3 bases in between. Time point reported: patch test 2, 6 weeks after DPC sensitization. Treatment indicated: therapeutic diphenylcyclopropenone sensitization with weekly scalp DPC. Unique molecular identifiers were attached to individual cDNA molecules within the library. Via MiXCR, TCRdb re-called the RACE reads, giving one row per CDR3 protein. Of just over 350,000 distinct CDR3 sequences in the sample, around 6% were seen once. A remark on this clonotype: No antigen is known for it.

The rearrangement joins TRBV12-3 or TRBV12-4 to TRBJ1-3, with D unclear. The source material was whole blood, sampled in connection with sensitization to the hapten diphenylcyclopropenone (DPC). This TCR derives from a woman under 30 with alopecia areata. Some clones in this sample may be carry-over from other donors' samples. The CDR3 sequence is CASRLSGNTIYF. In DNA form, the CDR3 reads TGTGCCAGCAGACTCTCTGGAAACACCATATATTTT.